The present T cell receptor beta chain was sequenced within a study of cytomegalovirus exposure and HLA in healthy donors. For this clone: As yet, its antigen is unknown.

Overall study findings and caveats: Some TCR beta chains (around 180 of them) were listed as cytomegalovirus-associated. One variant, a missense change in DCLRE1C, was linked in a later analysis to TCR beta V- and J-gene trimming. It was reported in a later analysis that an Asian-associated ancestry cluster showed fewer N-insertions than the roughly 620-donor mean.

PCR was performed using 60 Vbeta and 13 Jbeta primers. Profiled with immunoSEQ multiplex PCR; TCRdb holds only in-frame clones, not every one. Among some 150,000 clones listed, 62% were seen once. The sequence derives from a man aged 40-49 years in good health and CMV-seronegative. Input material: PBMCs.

The CDR3 loop is CASSYGESGNTIYF. CDR3 DNA sequence: TGTGCCAGCAGCTACGGAGAGTCTGGAAACACCATATATTTT. This rearrangement joins TRBV6-5 to TRBJ1-3; unclear D gene. Deletions cut 6 bases from V and 1 base from J, with 10 bases between. The CDR3 runs to 14 residues. The germline V gene encodes CDR1 MNHEY and CDR2 SVGAGI.